The 7 T cell receptor beta chains reported below all come from one sample, sequenced in a study of cytomegalovirus exposure and HLA in healthy donors. The method was immunoSEQ multiplex PCR; TCRdb's version includes in-frame clones alone and lacks a portion of them. The table has tens of thousands of clones, around 95% seen once. Sequenced input: PBMCs. These receptors came from a woman aged 18-29 years in good health and CMV-seronegative.

This chain links TRBV28 with TRBJ1-2, with a possible D match to TRBD1 (5 bases). V shed 4 bases and J shed 2 bases, with 14 bases lying between them. Per the germline V gene, CDR1 is MDHEN and CDR2 is SYDVKM. The CDR3 length is 15 residues. Here the CDR3 DNA reads TGTGCCAGCAGTTCACAGGCGAGCCTGAACTATGGCTACACCTTC. Amino acids: CASSSQASLNYGYTF.

This rearrangement joins TRBV13 to TRBJ2-3, with 9 positions matching TRBD2. V gave up 5 bases and J gave up 1 base; unmatched junction bases: 10. Germline CDR1 PRHDT, CDR2 FYEKMQ (reference sequence). The CDR3 is 17 amino acids. CDR3 in amino acids: CASSPPAGGPRTDTQYF. The CDR3 DNA sequence: TGTGCCAGCAGCCCCCCGGCGGGGGGGCCGCGCACAGATACGCAGTATTTT.

The chain has TRBV2 and TRBJ1-3, with D perhaps TRBD1 (5 bases). This CDR3 contains 16 residues. V was shortened by 4 bases and J by 0 bases, with 13 bases between the two germline ends. Germline V lookup: CDR1 SNHLY, CDR2 FYNNEI. For the CDR3, the DNA is TGTGCCAGCAGTGTACAGGCGCTCTACTCTGGAAACACCATATATTTT. The encoded protein is CASSVQALYSGNTIYF. The full variable domain, in which reference TRBV2 and TRBJ1-3 provide the parts outside the CDR3, is EPEVTQTPSHQVTQMGQEVILRCVPISNHLYFYWYRQILGQKVEFLVSFYNNEISEKSEIFDDQFSVERPDGSNFTLKIRSTKLEDSAMYFCASSVQALYSGNTIYFGEGSWLTVV.

V and J are TRBV18 and TRBJ1-2, with D maybe TRBD1 (6 bases). Germline values: CDR1 KGHSH, CDR2 LQKENI. The length of the CDR3 is 14 residues. Trimming took off 5 bases at V and 5 bases at J, with 15 bases between the two ends. The CDR3 region has the DNA TGTGCCAGCTCAATTGGGGGCGATGGATATGGCTACACCTTC. Its translation: CASSIGGDGYGYTF.

The rearrangement uses TRBV18 and TRBJ2-1; 11 bases are shared with TRBD1. CDR1 is KGHSH and CDR2 is LQKENI in the germline V gene. The ends lost 1 base at V and 7 bases at J; junction bases unmatched: 9. This CDR3 contains 17 residues. The CDR3 is CASSPRTGQGAQNEQFF. The CDR3 nucleotides are TGTGCCAGCTCACCACGCACTGGACAGGGGGCCCAAAATGAGCAGTTCTTC.

The chain links TRBV28 to TRBJ2-7, with no clear D. Germline CDR1 and CDR2: MDHEN and SYDVKM. The CDR3 has 13 amino acids. Trimming left V 10 bases short and J 0 bases short, with 13 bases between. The CDR3: CATRRHTSYEQYF. The CDR3 DNA reads as TGTGCCACCAGGCGGCATACCTCCTACGAGCAGTACTTC. Full variable domain (missing parts from reference TRBV28 and TRBJ2-7): DVKVTQSSRYLVKRTGEKVFLECVQDMDHENMFWYRQDPGLGLRLIYFSYDVKMKEKGDIPEGYSVSREKKERFSLILESASTNQTSMYLCATRRHTSYEQYFGPGTRLTVT.

The chain recombines TRBV4-3 with TRBJ2-7, with 8 bases identical to TRBD1. The CDR3 is made up of 13 amino acids. The germline CDR1 and CDR2 sequences are LGHNA and YSLEER. V shed 4 bases and J 4 bases; nucleotides not matched to a gene: 3. CDR3 in DNA: TGCGCCAGCAGCCCCTGGACAGGGTACGAGCAGTACTTC. Residues: CASSPWTGYEQYF.